These 15 T cell receptor beta chains were sequenced from one sample in a study of breast tumors, draining lymph nodes, adjacent tissues. MiXCR, applied by TCRdb to the multiplex PCR reads, yields one record per CDR3 protein. Of approximately 63,000 distinct CDR3 sequences listed, 57% are singletons. The sequenced material came from breast tumor tissue. The receptors were sampled from a female donor with breast cancer. Some clones in this sample may be carry-over from other donors' samples.

This clonotype was seen repeatedly, ten times or more. The chain is built from TRBV13 and TRBJ2-7; 8 nucleotides line up with TRBD2. After removal of 2 bases from V and 7 bases from J, the junction contained 7 bases not matched to a gene. The CDR3 sequence is 14 residues long. Germline lookup yields CDR1 PRHDT and CDR2 FYEKMQ (reference sequence). The CDR3 DNA reads as TGTGCCAGCAGCTTAAGGGCGGGGGGTGGTGAGCAGTACTTC. Translation gives CASSLRAGGGEQYF.

This chain connects TRBV25-1 to TRBJ1-5; 9 positions match TRBD1. The V gene end was trimmed by 8 bases and the J gene end by 4 bases; junction bases not matched to a gene: 3. The CDR3 loop spans 13 amino acids. Germline CDR1 and CDR2: MGHDK and SYGVNS. The CDR3 DNA sequence: TGTGCCAGCCGGGACAGGGATAATCAGCCCCAGCATTTT. As protein: CASRDRDNQPQHF.

Ten or more counts support this clonotype. The chain is built from TRBV5-1 and TRBJ2-5, with no clear D. The CDR3 has 13 amino acids. Germline V gives CDR1 SGHRS, CDR2 YFSETQ. The V end lost 0 bases, the J end lost 1 base, and 4 bases lay between the germline ends. The CDR3 coding sequence is TGCGCCAGCAGCTTGGGTCTCCAAGAGACCCAGTACTTC. This gives the protein CASSLGLQETQYF.

This clonotype has a count of ten or more. The chain links TRBV5-6 to TRBJ2-3, with D unresolved. The CDR3 totals 13 residues. The V end lost 0 bases, the J end lost 5 bases, and 7 bases lay between the germline ends. The germline V gene has CDR1 SGHDT and CDR2 YYEEEE. CDR3 amino acids: CASSLVGEDTQYF. As DNA, the CDR3 is TGTGCCAGCAGCTTGGTTGGCGAAGATACGCAGTATTTT. The entire variable domain, with the rest obtained from reference TRBV5-6 and TRBJ2-3, is as follows: DAGVTQSPTHLIKTRGQQVTLRCSPKSGHDTVSWYQQALGQGPQFIFQYYEEEERQRGNFPDRFSGHQFPNYSSELNVNALLLGDSALYLCASSLVGEDTQYFGPGTRLTVL.

This clonotype was seen many times. This chain's CDR3 is CASSWDRGASDTQYF. The CDR3 DNA reads TGTGCCAGCAGTTGGGACAGAGGGGCTTCGGATACGCAGTATTTT. This chain links TRBV28 with TRBJ2-3, with TRBD1 identical over 7 bases. Germline V CDR1 and CDR2: MDHEN, SYDVKM. V was clipped by 4 bases and J by 6 bases; unmatched bases: 10. The CDR3 totals 15 residues.

This clonotype was detected many times. This chain joins TRBV29-1 and TRBJ2-3; the D is unclear. Trimming took off 0 bases at V and 0 bases at J, with 10 bases between the two ends. The CDR3 spans 15 residues. CDR1 is SQVTM and CDR2 is ANQGSEA in the germline V gene. The CDR3 spells CSVEDALSSTDTQYF. CDR3 bases: TGCAGCGTTGAAGATGCACTATCAAGCACAGATACGCAGTATTTT.

This sequence joins TRBV7-9 and TRBJ2-3, with TRBD2 matching 10 bases. Germline V gene sequence: CDR1 SEHNR, CDR2 FQNEAQ (reference sequence). The CDR3 loop spans 17 amino acids. V lost 0 bases to trimming and J lost 10 bases; unmatched junction nucleotides: 13. CDR3 protein: CASSLAGLAGAADPQYF. The CDR3 region has the DNA TGTGCCAGCAGCTTAGCGGGGCTAGCGGGAGCGGCTGATCCGCAGTATTTT.

This clonotype was seen repeatedly, ten times or more. This chain uses TRBV20-1 with TRBJ2-1; 7 bases line up with TRBD1. Germline lookup yields CDR1 DFQATT and CDR2 SNEGSKA (reference sequence). The CDR3 length is 12 residues. V lost 6 bases, J lost 7 bases, and 6 bases stayed unmatched. Written as DNA, the CDR3 is TGCAGTGCGAACAGGGGAAAAAATGAGCAGTTCTTC. This codes for CSANRGKNEQFF.

This clonotype was detected once. V gene TRBV24-1 combines with J gene TRBJ2-2, with D hard to call. CDR3 length: 17 residues. Trimming removed 1 base from V and 4 bases from J, with 15 bases in between. CDR1 KGHDR and CDR2 SFDVKD come from the germline V gene. The CDR3 sequence is CATSDLSASDTTGELFF. In DNA, the CDR3 is TGTGCCACCAGTGATTTATCCGCTTCTGACACCACCGGGGAGCTGTTTTTT.

A single count supports this clonotype. The rearrangement joins TRBV29-1 to TRBJ2-7; D uncertain. This CDR3 has 10 residues. V lost 8 bases and J lost 9, with 14 bases in between. Germline loops: CDR1 SQVTM, CDR2 ANQGSEA. This CDR3 reads CSRVGVRQYF. The CDR3 nucleotides read TGCAGCAGGGTTGGTGTAAGGCAGTACTTC.

Points on this clonotype: It may be a read error: a sequence one base away is much more abundant. The CDR3 DNA reads as TGTGCCAGCAGCTTGGGGCAGCTGCCCTACGAGCAGTACTTC. Translation gives CASSLGQLPYEQYF. The rearrangement links TRBV11-2 to TRBJ2-7, with D perhaps TRBD1 (5 bases). With 3 bases removed from V and 2 bases from J, the gap between germline ends came to 11 bases. CDR3 length: 14 amino acids. Germline V CDR1 and CDR2: SGHAT, FQNNGV.

The sample holds many counts of this clonotype. The rearrangement links TRBV20-1 to TRBJ1-1; D not resolved. Germline V gene data show CDR1 as DFQATT and CDR2 as SNEGSKA (reference sequence). This CDR3 comprises 14 residues. Between the trimmed V and J ends, which lost 4 bases and 1 base, there was a span of 13 bases. The CDR3 DNA is TGCAGTGCTAATCCTTTGACCGAGAACACTGAAGCTTTCTTT. Its protein is CSANPLTENTEAFF.

This clonotype was counted many times. A much larger clone sits a single nucleotide away, making a read error possible. The rearrangement uses TRBV20-1 and TRBJ2-1; the D is unclear. Germline CDR1 and CDR2: DFQATT and SNEGSKA (reference sequence). This CDR3 comprises 14 residues. The CDR3 bases are TGCAGTGCTGCCGGCGAGAGCTCCTACACTGAGCAGTTCTTC. It encodes CSAAGESSYTEQFF.

This chain links TRBV20-1 with TRBJ1-5; no definite D call. V lost 0 bases to trimming and J lost 3 bases, with 6 bases between them. Germline lookup yields CDR1 DFQATT and CDR2 SNEGSKA (reference sequence). The CDR3 runs 13 residues. The CDR3 sequence: CSARDPSNQPQHF. The CDR3, as DNA: TGCAGTGCTAGAGATCCGTCCAATCAGCCCCAGCATTTT.

The V call is TRBV15, the J call TRBJ1-2; D might be TRBD1 (6 bases). There are 14 residues in the CDR3. In germline, CDR1 is LNHNV, CDR2 YYDKDF (reference sequence). The V end lost 1 base, the J end lost 4 bases, and 10 bases lay between the germline ends. CDR3 in DNA: TGTGCCACCAGCAGAGCGGGACAAGTCTATGGCTACACCTTC. Protein: CATSRAGQVYGYTF.